These T cell receptor beta chains were read from a single sample in a study of T-cell reconstitution after alpha-beta-depleted transplantation in children. TCRdb processed the PCR reads anew with MiXCR; each CDR3 protein has one entry. Among nearly 350,000 distinct CDR3 sequences listed, around 15% were seen once. Sequenced material: PBMCs, mostly from graft donor cells, taken 360 days after TCRalphabeta/CD19-depleted stem cell transplant. The source is a male patient between 2 and 9 years old who had a stem cell transplant for acute lymphoblastic leukemia, so the T cells may come from the graft donor. CDR3s include the opening cysteine and the closing phenylalanine or tryptophan. Fields, in order: clone size, J gene, D gene, V gene, CDR3 protein, CDR3 DNA. D genes are given only for firm matches. Some rows mark clone size as missing; the rest say once, few, many or name a class of expanded clone.

abundance: -
j_gene: TRBJ1-5
d_gene: TRBD1
v_gene: TRBV12-3/TRBV12-4
CDR3aa: CASSLGQGPQPQHF
CDR3nt: TGTGCCAGCAGTCTGGGACAGGGGCCTCAGCCCCAGCATTTT

abundance: many
j_gene: TRBJ2-3
d_gene: -
v_gene: TRBV6-2/TRBV6-3
CDR3aa: CASSYPDTQYF
CDR3nt: TGTGCCAGCAGTTATCCAGATACGCAGTATTTT

abundance: few
j_gene: TRBJ2-5
d_gene: -
v_gene: TRBV18
CDR3aa: CASSPAPPGYQETQYF
CDR3nt: TGTGCCAGCTCACCAGCCCCACCGGGGTACCAAGAGACCCAGTACTTC

abundance: -
j_gene: TRBJ1-2
d_gene: TRBD1
v_gene: TRBV12-3/TRBV12-4
CDR3aa: CASRATGHYGYTF
CDR3nt: TGTGCCAGCAGAGCGACAGGGCACTATGGCTACACCTTC

abundance: few
j_gene: TRBJ2-3
d_gene: -
v_gene: TRBV7-2
CDR3aa: CASSWQRADTQYF
CDR3nt: TGTGCCAGCAGCTGGCAACGGGCAGATACGCAGTATTTT

abundance: -
j_gene: TRBJ2-4
d_gene: -
v_gene: TRBV18
CDR3aa: CASSGDPLAKNIQYF
CDR3nt: TGTGCCAGCTCAGGAGATCCTCTAGCCAAAAACATTCAGTACTTC

abundance: -
j_gene: TRBJ2-1
d_gene: -
v_gene: TRBV12-3/TRBV12-4
CDR3aa: CASSDESSYNEQFF
CDR3nt: TGTGCCAGCAGCGACGAAAGCTCCTACAATGAGCAGTTCTTC

abundance: -
j_gene: TRBJ2-7
d_gene: TRBD2
v_gene: TRBV7-2
CDR3aa: CASSNSGRATTYEQYF
CDR3nt: TGTGCCAGCAGTAATAGCGGGAGGGCCACTACCTACGAGCAGTACTTC

abundance: many
j_gene: TRBJ2-5
d_gene: TRBD2
v_gene: TRBV5-6
CDR3aa: CASSLFLAGGETQYF
CDR3nt: TGTGCCAGCAGCTTGTTCCTAGCGGGAGGAGAGACCCAGTACTTC

abundance: few
j_gene: TRBJ2-5
d_gene: -
v_gene: TRBV7-9
CDR3aa: CASSPQGGSETQYF
CDR3nt: TGTGCCAGCAGCCCCCAGGGGGGGTCGGAGACCCAGTACTTC

abundance: few
j_gene: TRBJ1-1
d_gene: -
v_gene: TRBV3-1
CDR3aa: CASSQHGTGIGTEAFF
CDR3nt: TGTGCCAGCAGCCAACATGGCACAGGGATCGGCACTGAAGCTTTCTTT

abundance: -
j_gene: TRBJ2-5
d_gene: TRBD2
v_gene: TRBV28
CDR3aa: CASSLTPTLSSGEETQYF
CDR3nt: TGTGCCAGCAGTTTAACCCCCACTCTATCTAGCGGGGAAGAGACCCAGTACTTC

abundance: -
j_gene: TRBJ1-1
d_gene: -
v_gene: TRBV29-1
CDR3aa: CSVAGGRGFHTEAFF
CDR3nt: TGCAGCGTTGCCGGCGGCAGGGGATTTCACACTGAAGCTTTCTTT

abundance: many
j_gene: TRBJ1-4
d_gene: TRBD1
v_gene: TRBV29-1
CDR3aa: CSVAGTGDEKLFF
CDR3nt: TGCAGCGTTGCCGGGACAGGGGATGAAAAACTGTTTTTT

abundance: many
j_gene: TRBJ2-1
d_gene: -
v_gene: TRBV12-3/TRBV12-4
CDR3aa: CASNTDSTFEQFF
CDR3nt: TGTGCCAGCAATACGGACAGCACTTTTGAGCAGTTCTTC

abundance: -
j_gene: TRBJ1-4
d_gene: -
v_gene: TRBV28
CDR3aa: CASSYTGATNEKLFF
CDR3nt: TGTGCCAGCAGTTATACAGGCGCGACGAATGAAAAACTGTTTTTT